The entry that follows covers one TCR beta chain sequence. Antigen specificity is unknown. Trimming left V 1 base short and J 8 bases short, with 14 bases between. Germline V gene lookup returns CDR1 MGHRA and CDR2 YSYEKL. CDR3 length: 15 residues. The time point: cycle 4 day 1 (C4D1), after less than seven weeks of nivolumab. Each patient's relapse followed autologous stem cell transplantation, and brentuximab vedotin exposure varied. The patients, who had relapsed/refractory classical Hodgkin lymphoma, achieved best responses of complete response, partial response or progressive disease. TCRdb keeps only in-frame clones here, not all; method: immunoSEQ multiplex PCR. Here the sample spans just under 45,000 clones, roughly 65% being singletons. This sample was taken from a study of PD-1 blockade in classical Hodgkin lymphoma. Findings and limits, study-wide: Individuals initiating nivolumab under 1 year after ASCT were excluded. The origin of the repertoire differences remains undefined, with disease activity or prior therapy as possible causes.

The rearrangement uses TRBV4-1 and TRBJ1-4; D remains ambiguous. Here the sequenced sample was peripheral blood mononuclear cells (PBMCs), taken before the fourth cycle of nivolumab. The receptor was isolated from a human donor with classical Hodgkin lymphoma. The CDR3 DNA reads TGCGCCAGCAGCCAAGGAGAGTCTGCAGGAGAAAAACTGTTTTTT. It specifies CASSQGESAGEKLFF.